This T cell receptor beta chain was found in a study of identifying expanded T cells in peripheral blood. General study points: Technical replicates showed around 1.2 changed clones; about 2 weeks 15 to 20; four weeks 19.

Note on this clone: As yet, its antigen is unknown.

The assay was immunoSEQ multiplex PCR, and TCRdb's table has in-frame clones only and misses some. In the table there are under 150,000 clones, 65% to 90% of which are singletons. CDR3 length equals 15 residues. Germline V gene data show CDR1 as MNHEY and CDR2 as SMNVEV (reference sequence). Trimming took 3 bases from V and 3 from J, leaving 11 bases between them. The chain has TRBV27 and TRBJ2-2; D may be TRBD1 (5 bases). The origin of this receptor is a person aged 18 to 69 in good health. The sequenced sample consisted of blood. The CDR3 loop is CASSFVAGHTGELFF. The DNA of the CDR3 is TGTGCCAGCAGTTTCGTGGCAGGGCACACCGGGGAGCTGTTTTTT.